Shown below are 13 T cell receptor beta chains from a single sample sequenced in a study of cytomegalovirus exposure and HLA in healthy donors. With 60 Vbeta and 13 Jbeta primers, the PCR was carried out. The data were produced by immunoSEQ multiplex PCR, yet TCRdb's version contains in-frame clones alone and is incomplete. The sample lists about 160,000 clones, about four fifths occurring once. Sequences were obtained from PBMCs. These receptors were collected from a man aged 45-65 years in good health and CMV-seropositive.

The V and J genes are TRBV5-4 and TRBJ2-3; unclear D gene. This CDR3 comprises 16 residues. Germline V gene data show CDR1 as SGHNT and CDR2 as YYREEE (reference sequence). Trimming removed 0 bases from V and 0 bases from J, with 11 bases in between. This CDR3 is CASSLGGFSSTDTQYF. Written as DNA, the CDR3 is TGTGCCAGCAGCTTGGGCGGCTTTTCTAGCACAGATACGCAGTATTTT.

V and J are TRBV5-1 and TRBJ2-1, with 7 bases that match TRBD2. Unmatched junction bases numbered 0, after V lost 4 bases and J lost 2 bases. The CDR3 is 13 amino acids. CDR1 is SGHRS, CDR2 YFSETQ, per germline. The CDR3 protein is CASSSGTYNEQFF. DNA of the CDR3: TGCGCCAGCAGCAGCGGGACCTACAATGAGCAGTTCTTC.

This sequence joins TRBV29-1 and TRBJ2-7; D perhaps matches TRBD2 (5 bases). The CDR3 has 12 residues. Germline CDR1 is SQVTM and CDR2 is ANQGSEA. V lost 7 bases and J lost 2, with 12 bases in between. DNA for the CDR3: TGCAGCGCGGTGGGAGTCCCCTACGAGCAGTACTTC. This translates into CSAVGVPYEQYF.

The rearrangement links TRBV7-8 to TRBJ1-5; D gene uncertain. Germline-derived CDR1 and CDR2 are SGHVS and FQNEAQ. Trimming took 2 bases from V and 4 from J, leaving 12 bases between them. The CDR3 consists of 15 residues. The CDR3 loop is CASSLPAGFNQPQHF. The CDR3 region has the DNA TGTGCCAGCAGCTTACCTGCCGGGTTTAATCAGCCCCAGCATTTT.

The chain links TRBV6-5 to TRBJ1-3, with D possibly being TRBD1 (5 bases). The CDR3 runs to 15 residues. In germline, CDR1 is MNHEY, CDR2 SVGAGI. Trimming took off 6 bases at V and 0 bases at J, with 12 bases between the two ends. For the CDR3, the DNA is TGTGCCAGCAGGAAAGACAGTCACTCTGGAAACACCATATATTTT. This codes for CASRKDSHSGNTIYF.

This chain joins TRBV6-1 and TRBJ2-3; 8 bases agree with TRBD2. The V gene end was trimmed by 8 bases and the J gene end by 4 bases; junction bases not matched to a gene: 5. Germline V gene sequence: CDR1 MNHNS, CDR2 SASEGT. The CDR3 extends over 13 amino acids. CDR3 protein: CASEASGSDTQYF. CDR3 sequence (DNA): TGTGCCAGCGAGGCTAGCGGGTCAGATACGCAGTATTTT.

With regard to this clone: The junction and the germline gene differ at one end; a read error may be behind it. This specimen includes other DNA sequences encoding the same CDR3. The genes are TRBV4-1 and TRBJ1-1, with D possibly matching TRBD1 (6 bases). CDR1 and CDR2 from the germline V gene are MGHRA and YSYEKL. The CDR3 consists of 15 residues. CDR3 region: CASSPGGRTNTEAFF. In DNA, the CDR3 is TGCGCCAGCAGCCCCGGGGGGCGTACTAACACTGAGGCTTTCTTT.

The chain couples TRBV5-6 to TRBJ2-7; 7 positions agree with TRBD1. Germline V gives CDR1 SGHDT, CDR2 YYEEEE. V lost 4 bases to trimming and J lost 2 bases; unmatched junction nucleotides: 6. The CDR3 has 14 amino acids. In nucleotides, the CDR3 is TGTGCCAGCAGCAACCGGGACAGAGCCTACGAGCAGTACTTC. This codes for CASSNRDRAYEQYF.

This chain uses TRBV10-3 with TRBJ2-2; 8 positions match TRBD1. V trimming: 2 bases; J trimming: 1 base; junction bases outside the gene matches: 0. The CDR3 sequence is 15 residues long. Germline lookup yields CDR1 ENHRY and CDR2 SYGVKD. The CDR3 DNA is TGTGCCATCAGTGAGGGGACAGGGAACACCGGGGAGCTGTTTTTT. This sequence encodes CAISEGTGNTGELFF.

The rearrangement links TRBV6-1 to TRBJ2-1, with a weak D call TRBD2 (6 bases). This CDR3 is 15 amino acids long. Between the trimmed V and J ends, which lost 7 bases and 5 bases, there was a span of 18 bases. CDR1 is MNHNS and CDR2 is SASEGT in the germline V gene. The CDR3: CASKVTSWGDNEQFF. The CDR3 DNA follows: TGTGCCAGCAAGGTAACTAGCTGGGGCGACAATGAGCAGTTCTTC.

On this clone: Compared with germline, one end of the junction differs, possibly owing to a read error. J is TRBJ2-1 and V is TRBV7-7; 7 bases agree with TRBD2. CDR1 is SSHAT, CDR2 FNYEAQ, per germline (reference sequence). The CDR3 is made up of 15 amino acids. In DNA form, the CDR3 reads TGTGCTAGCAGCTTAGTCGGCGGGAGAGGGGATGAGCAGTTCTTC. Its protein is CASSLVGGRGDEQFF.

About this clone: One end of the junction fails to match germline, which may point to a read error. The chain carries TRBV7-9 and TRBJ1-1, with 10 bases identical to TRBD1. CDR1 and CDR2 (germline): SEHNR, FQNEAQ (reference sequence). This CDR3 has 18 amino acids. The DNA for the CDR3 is TGTTCCAGCAGCTTAGTTCGGGACAGGGGCGATTTGAACACTGAAGCTTTCTTT. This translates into CSSSLVRDRGDLNTEAFF.

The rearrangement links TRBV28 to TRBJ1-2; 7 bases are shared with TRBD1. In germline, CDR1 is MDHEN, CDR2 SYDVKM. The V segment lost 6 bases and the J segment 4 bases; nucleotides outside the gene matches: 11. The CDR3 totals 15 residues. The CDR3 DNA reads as TGTGCCAGCAGCGATCCTCGACAGGGCGGCTATGGCTACACCTTC. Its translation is CASSDPRQGGYGYTF.